This TCR beta chain was obtained from a study of Graves' ophthalmopathy and Graves' hyperthyroidism (dated by TCRdb to 2017 to 2018). Concerning the study at large: Peripheral blood was collected at initial diagnosis, before any treatment. The study used signatures of the TCR beta repertoire to tell Graves' ophthalmopathy apart from Graves' hyperthyroidism and to predict which patients would progress to ophthalmopathy. The 100 or so discovery patients were randomly divided into training and test sets at a 7:3 ratio. After sampling, hyperthyroidism patients received methimazole starting at 30 mg daily, and ophthalmopathy patients received high-dose intravenous methylprednisolone. To explore V-J signatures distinguishing ophthalmopathy from hyperthyroidism, a discovery set of around 97 patients (fewer than 45 ophthalmopathy, 57 stable hyperthyroidism) was enrolled. In total, some 140 blood samples were TCR-sequenced: 40 to 45 ophthalmopathy, under 80 hyperthyroidism and about 17 hyperthyroidism-to-ophthalmopathy patients. The independent validation cohort included about 20 hyperthyroidism patients plus 17 patients who later progressed from hyperthyroidism to ophthalmopathy. In over 5 hyperthyroidism patients, the T-cell repertoire of thyroid tissue was compared with the T-cell repertoire of blood.

TCR beta CDR3 regions were amplified from RNA transcripts for repertoire sequencing. The first round was an RT-PCR using HTBI primers with the Qiagen OneStep RT-PCR kit, and this first round was followed by a second-round multiplex PCR, then size selection and purification. Sequencing of the libraries was carried out on an Illumina HiSeq2000 in paired-end mode with 100 bp reads. In the original analysis: SOAPnuke was used to process the reads, throwing out any read that had adapters, had uncalled bases, had a mean Phred below 15, or lacked an exact constant-primer or identifier match. COPE v1.2.5 was used to merge high-quality paired reads. Unique nucleotide sequences were defined as clonotypes and aligned to IMGT TRB V, D and J references using MiTCR v1.1. Only V-J combinations with frequency above 0.0001 were analysed, covering 99% to 99.2% of repertoires. A TCR clonal expansion and chaos score per V-J combination was defined as the ratio of F50 clonal expansion to chaos observed in the TCRdist matrix. Welch's t-statistics and random forest were used to reduce the features to 13 V-J combinations, which were then used as input to a naive Bayes classifier. The Morisita-Horn index was used to measure how similar the thyroid and blood repertoires were. The public reads were reprocessed in TCRdb via fastp at Q25 and MiXCR, keeping in-frame beta chains. Rows matching on CDR3 protein sequence are summarized as one entry with the most common DNA and genes. The V and J calls and clone size are TCRdb's, not the authors'. The sample contains a few hundred thousand distinct CDR3 sequences, around 18% of them found a single time. Of the sample, roughly 1.6% falls within the top ten clones.

Ophthalmopathy patients had moderately to severely active disease, Clinical Activity Score of at least 3, NOSPECS grade of at least 4, and disease duration under 3 months. Anyone with other autoimmune diseases, uncontrolled infections, pregnancy or lactation was excluded from the study. Diagnosis relied on clinical symptoms, serum thyroxine, TRAb, thyroid ultrasound and orbital computed tomography. Ficoll-Paque density gradient centrifugation was used to isolate PBMCs from approximately 10 ml of fresh peripheral blood. Total RNA was extracted with Trizol reagent and quality-checked on an Agilent 2100 Bioanalyzer. This clonotype was recorded many times. Its specific antigen is unknown. Base qualities are not at hand, and no much larger clone is one base apart. Broader findings and caveats from the paper: Ophthalmopathy was separated from stable hyperthyroidism by the 13-signature model with roughly 88% sensitivity and just under 84% specificity in cross-validation and with 80%/75% in the test set. In validation, the model predicted ophthalmopathy progression with over 60% sensitivity and roughly 72% specificity; roughly 12 predicted patients were CT-confirmed with GO in a median of roughly 6.8 months. No statistical method was used to set the sample size in advance, and the investigators knew which group each participant was assigned to. Most expanded thyroid clonotypes with frequency above 0.001 were also detected in blood, suggesting blood repertoires may reflect the thyroid immune response.

Trimming leaves V shorter by 4 bases and J shorter by 1 base, with the junction holding 7 bases beyond the gene matches. Sequences SGHKS (CDR1) and YYEKEE (CDR2) are obtained from the germline V gene (reference sequence). There are 15 amino acids in the CDR3, from cysteine to phenylalanine inclusive. Only the CDR3 portion is preserved as DNA: 45 bases, with reading frame beginning at the first base. The clonotype comes from a woman aged 18-30 years with Graves' ophthalmopathy. Donor details come from another sample of the same person, matched by shared clones. Sequenced sample: peripheral blood. The rearranged chain carries TRBV5-5 and TRBJ1-2; 7 central bases correspond to TRBD1. The nucleotide sequence reads TGTGCCAGCAGCGGGCACAGGGGTCATAACTATGGCTACACCTTC. Translated, this gives CASSGHRGHNYGYTF.